A selection of T cell receptor beta chains follows, all from one sample in a study of T cell responses to AZD1222 COVID-19 vaccine. Using immunoSEQ multiplex PCR, the repertoire was profiled, and TCRdb retains in-frame clones only, with some absent. The data hold about 93,000 clones, with just under 90% observed a single time. This sample comprised peripheral blood, obtained on day 0 of MenACWY control vaccination. Source of these receptors: an adult in good health. CDR3s include the opening cysteine and the closing phenylalanine or tryptophan.

V: TRBV19
CDR3: CASSIGGRGYTF

V: TRBV10-3
CDR3: CAIRPTDTDTQYF

V: TRBV14
CDR3: CASSQNSGNTIYF

V: TRBV2
CDR3: CASSDGLAYGYTF

V: TRBV27
CDR3: CASSRTSGGADTQYF

V: TRBV27
CDR3: CASSPWEVTDGDTQYF

V: TRBV6-2/TRBV6-3
CDR3: CASSPAGTGAWVVSEAFF

V: TRBV30
CDR3: CAWSDRSNQPQHF

V: TRBV6-5
CDR3: CASSHGKTQYF

V: TRBV10-1
CDR3: CASSEGAPRPNSSYNSPLHF

V: TRBV28
CDR3: CASSLMSSGNTIYF

V: TRBV10-3
CDR3: CAIRLAGGTDTQYF

V: TRBV11-3
CDR3: CASSLARGGEKLFF

V: TRBV2
CDR3: CASSDPDRAYEQYF

V: TRBV5-1
CDR3: CASSLGQLHYGYTF

V: TRBV7-3
CDR3: CASSPRTNTGELFF

V: TRBV10-3
CDR3: CAISGGTANYGYTF

V: TRBV7-2
CDR3: CASSLGGGMNTEAFF

V: TRBV7-2
CDR3: CASSLVGLAGARNEQFF

V: TRBV28
CDR3: CAIHPVGEAFF

V: TRBV20-1
CDR3: CSARSSAEAFF

V: TRBV12-3/TRBV12-4
CDR3: CASRGTGNQPQHF

V: TRBV14
CDR3: CASSPLGPSSGNTIYF

V: TRBV30
CDR3: CAWSVQSREQFF

V: TRBV28
CDR3: CASRERGGRDTQYF

V: TRBV5-4
CDR3: CASSTGTYEQYF

V: TRBV19
CDR3: CASSHPGGTEAFF

V: TRBV3-1/TRBV3-2
CDR3: CASSQERLSLNTEAFF

V: TRBV2
CDR3: CASSKRGPSGQPQHF

V: TRBV4-2
CDR3: CASSHQGPLSPLHF

V: TRBV3-1/TRBV3-2
CDR3: CASSFGGQGAYEQYF

V: TRBV27
CDR3: CASSPQPGPDTQYF

V: TRBV9
CDR3: CASSADSYYEQYF

V: TRBV14
CDR3: CARKGSSGNTIYF

V: TRBV18
CDR3: CASSPRDTRSDGYTF

V: TRBV7-3
CDR3: CASSIGTFVNEQFF

V: TRBV6-2/TRBV6-3
CDR3: CASSYSLTLSVYGYTF

V: TRBV6-5
CDR3: CASTETSGGAYEQYF

V: TRBV19
CDR3: CASSRRGGTEAFF

V: TRBV19
CDR3: CASSMAVNTEAFF

V: TRBV3-1/TRBV3-2
CDR3: CASSPHRTPGNEQFF

V: TRBV5-6
CDR3: CASRLTGGTEAFF

V: TRBV10-2
CDR3: CAGRLITIYF

V: TRBV5-1
CDR3: CASSLKQGTNTEAFF

V: TRBV5-1
CDR3: CARTTSGGAADTQYF

V: TRBV3-1/TRBV3-2
CDR3: CASSQDELANYGYTF

V: TRBV5-5
CDR3: CASSIQGPDTEAFF